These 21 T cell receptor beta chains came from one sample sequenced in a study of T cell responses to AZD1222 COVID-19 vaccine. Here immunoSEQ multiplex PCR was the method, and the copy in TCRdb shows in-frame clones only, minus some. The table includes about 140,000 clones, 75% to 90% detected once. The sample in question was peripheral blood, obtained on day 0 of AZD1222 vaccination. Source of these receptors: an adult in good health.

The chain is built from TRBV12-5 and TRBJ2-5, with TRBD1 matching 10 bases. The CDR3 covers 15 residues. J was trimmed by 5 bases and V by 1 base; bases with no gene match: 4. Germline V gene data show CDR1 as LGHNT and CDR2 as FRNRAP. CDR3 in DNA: TGTGCTAGTGGTTTGGGACAGGGGGCTTTGGAGACCCAGTACTTC. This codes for CASGLGQGALETQYF.

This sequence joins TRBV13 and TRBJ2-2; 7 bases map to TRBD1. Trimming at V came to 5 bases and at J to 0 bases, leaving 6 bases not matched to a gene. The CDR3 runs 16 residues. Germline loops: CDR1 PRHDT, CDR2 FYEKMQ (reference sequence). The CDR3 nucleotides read TGTGCCAGCAGCCGCCATGACAGGGCGAACACCGGGGAGCTGTTTTTT. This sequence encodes CASSRHDRANTGELFF.

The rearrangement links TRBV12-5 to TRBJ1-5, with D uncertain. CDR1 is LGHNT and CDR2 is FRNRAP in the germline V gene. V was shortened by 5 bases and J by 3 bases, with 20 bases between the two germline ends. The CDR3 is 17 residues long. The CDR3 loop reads CASGPPVAGYINQPQHF. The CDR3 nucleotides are TGTGCTAGTGGTCCCCCAGTAGCAGGATACATCAATCAGCCCCAGCATTTT.

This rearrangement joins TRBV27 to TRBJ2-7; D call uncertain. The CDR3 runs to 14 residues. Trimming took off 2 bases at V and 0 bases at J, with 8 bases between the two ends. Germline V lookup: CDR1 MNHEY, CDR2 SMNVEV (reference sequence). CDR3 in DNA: TGTGCCAGCAGTTTAGGTGATACCTCCTACGAGCAGTACTTC. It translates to CASSLGDTSYEQYF.

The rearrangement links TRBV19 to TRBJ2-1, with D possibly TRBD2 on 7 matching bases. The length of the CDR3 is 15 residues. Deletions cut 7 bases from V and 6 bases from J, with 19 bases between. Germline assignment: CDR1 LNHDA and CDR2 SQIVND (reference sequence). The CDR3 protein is CASKQGGDYINEQFF. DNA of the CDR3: TGTGCCAGTAAGCAAGGGGGGGACTACATCAATGAGCAGTTCTTC. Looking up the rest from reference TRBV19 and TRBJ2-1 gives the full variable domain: DGGITQSPKYLFRKEGQNVTLSCEQNLNHDAMYWYRQDPGQGLRLIYYSQIVNDFQKGDIAEGYSVSREKKESFPLTVTSAQKNPTAFYLCASKQGGDYINEQFFGPGTRLTVL.

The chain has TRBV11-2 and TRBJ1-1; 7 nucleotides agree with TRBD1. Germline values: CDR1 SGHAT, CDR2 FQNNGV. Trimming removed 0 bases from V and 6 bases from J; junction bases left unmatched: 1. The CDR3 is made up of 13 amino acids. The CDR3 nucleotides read TGTGCCAGCAGCTTAGAAAGGGGGCCTGAAGCTTTCTTT. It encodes CASSLERGPEAFF. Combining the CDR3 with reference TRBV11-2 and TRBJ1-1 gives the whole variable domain EAGVAQSPRYKIIEKRQSVAFWCNPISGHATLYWYQQILGQGPKLLIQFQNNGVVDDSQLPKDRFSAERLKGVDSTLKIQPAKLEDSAVYLCASSLERGPEAFFGQGTRLTVV.

This chain's CDR3 is CATSIEAGGLYEQYF. In nucleotides, the CDR3 is TGTGCCACCAGCATAGAAGCGGGGGGCCTTTACGAGCAGTACTTC. V and J are TRBV15 and TRBJ2-7; TRBD2 agrees at 9 bases. This CDR3 is 15 amino acids long. The trim removed 4 bases at V and 4 bases at J, leaving 8 bases unmatched. Germline V gives CDR1 LNHNV, CDR2 YYDKDF (reference sequence).

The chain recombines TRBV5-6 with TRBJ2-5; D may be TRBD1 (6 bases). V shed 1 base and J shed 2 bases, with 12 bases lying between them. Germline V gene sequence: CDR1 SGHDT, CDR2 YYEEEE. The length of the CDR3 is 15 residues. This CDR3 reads CASSLFRGPQETQYF. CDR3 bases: TGTGCCAGCAGCTTGTTCAGGGGTCCTCAAGAGACCCAGTACTTC.

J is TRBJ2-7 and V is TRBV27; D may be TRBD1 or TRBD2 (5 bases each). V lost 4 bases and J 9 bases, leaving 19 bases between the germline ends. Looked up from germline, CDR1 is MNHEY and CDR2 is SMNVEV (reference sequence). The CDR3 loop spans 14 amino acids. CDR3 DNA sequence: TGTGCCAGCAGTTCGTCGGGACCGACTCTGAGGCAGTACTTC. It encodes CASSSSGPTLRQYF.

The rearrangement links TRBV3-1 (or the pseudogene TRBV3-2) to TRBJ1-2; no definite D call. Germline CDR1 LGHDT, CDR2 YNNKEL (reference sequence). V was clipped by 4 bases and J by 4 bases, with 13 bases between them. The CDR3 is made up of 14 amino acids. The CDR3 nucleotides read TGTGCCAGCAGCCCCTCGGGAGGAGGCTATGGCTACACCTTC. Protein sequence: CASSPSGGGYGYTF.

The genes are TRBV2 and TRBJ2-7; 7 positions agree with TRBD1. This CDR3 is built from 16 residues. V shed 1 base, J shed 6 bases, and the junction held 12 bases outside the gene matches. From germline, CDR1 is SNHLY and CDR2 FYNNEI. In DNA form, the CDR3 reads TGTGCCAGCAGTGAAGGGCTGACAGGGCTTCGACGCGAGCAGTACTTC. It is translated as CASSEGLTGLRREQYF.

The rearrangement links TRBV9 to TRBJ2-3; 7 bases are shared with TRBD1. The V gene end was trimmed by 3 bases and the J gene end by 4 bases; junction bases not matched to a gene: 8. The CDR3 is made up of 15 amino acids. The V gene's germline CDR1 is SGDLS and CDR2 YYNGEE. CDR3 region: CASSARSTGSDTQYF. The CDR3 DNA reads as TGTGCCAGCAGCGCCCGATCGACAGGGTCAGATACGCAGTATTTT. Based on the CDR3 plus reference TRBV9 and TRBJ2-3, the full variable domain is DSGVTQTPKHLITATGQRVTLRCSPRSGDLSVYWYQQSLDQGLQFLIQYYNGEERAKGNILERFSAQQFPDLHSELNLSSLELGDSALYFCASSARSTGSDTQYFGPGTRLTVL.

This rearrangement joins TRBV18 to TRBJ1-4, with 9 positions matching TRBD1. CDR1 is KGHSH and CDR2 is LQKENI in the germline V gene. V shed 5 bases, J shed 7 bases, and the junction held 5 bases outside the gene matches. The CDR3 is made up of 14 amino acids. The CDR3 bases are TGTGCCAGCTCAGGCGGGACAGGGACTGAAAAACTGTTTTTT. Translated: CASSGGTGTEKLFF.

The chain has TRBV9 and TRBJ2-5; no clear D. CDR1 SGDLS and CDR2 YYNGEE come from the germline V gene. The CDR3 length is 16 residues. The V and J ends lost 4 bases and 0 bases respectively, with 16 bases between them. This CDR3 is CASSPRTVPYQETQYF. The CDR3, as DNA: TGTGCCAGCAGCCCCCGGACGGTCCCGTACCAAGAGACCCAGTACTTC.

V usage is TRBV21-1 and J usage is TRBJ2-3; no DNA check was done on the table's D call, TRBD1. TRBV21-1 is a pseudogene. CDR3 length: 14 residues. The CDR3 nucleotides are TGTGCCAGCAGCTCCCGAGTAGGGGCAGATACGCAGTATTTT. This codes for CASSSRVGADTQYF.

This CDR3 reads CASSLIGGSGNTIYF. CDR3 nucleotide sequence: TGTGCCAGCAGCTTAATAGGGGGGTCTGGAAACACCATATATTTT. V is TRBV7-2 and J is TRBJ1-3; TRBD1 is a possible D gene (6 bases). Trimming stripped 2 bases from V and 1 base from J, with 9 bases between. CDR1 is SGHTA, CDR2 FQGNSA, per germline. CDR3 length: 15 residues.

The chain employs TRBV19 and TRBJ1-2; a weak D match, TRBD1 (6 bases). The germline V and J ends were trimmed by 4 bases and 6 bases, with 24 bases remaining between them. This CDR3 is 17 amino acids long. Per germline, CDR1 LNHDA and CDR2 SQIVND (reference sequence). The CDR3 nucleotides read TGTGCCAGTAGTACCCCCGGACAGACCGCTTTCCCCCATGGCTACACCTTC. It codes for CASSTPGQTAFPHGYTF.

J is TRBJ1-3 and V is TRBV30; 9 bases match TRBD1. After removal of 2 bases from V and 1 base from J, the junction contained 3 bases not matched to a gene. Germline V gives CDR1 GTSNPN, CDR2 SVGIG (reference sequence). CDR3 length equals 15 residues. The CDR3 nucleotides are TGTGCCTGGAGTCCGGGACAGGGTTCTGGAAACACCATATATTTT. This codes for CAWSPGQGSGNTIYF.

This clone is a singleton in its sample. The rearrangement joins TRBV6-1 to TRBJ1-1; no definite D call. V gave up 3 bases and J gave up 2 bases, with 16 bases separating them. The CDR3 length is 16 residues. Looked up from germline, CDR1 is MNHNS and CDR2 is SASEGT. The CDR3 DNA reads TGTGCCAGCAGTGATATAGGTCAGAACTTTAACACTGAAGCTTTCTTT. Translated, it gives CASSDIGQNFNTEAFF.

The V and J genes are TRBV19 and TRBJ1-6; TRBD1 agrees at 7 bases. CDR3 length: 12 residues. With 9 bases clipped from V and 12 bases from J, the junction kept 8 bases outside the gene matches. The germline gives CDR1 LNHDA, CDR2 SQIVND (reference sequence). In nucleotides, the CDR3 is TGTGCCAGCCTGACAGGGCTTGGACCCCTCCACTTT. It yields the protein CASLTGLGPLHF.

The CDR3 protein is CASSSSYFSGNQPQHF. The DNA of the CDR3 is TGTGCCAGCAGCTCCTCATACTTTTCGGGCAATCAGCCCCAGCATTTT. V gene TRBV5-5 combines with J gene TRBJ1-5; no clear D. Germline assignment: CDR1 SGHKS and CDR2 YYEKEE (reference sequence). V lost 3 bases and J lost 2, with 15 bases in between. The length of the CDR3 is 16 residues. The full variable domain, in which reference TRBV5-5 and TRBJ1-5 provide the parts outside the CDR3, is DAGVTQSPTHLIKTRGQQVTLRCSPISGHKSVSWYQQVLGQGPQFIFQYYEKEERGRGNFPDRFSARQFPNYSSELNVNALLLGDSALYLCASSSSYFSGNQPQHFGDGTRLSIL.